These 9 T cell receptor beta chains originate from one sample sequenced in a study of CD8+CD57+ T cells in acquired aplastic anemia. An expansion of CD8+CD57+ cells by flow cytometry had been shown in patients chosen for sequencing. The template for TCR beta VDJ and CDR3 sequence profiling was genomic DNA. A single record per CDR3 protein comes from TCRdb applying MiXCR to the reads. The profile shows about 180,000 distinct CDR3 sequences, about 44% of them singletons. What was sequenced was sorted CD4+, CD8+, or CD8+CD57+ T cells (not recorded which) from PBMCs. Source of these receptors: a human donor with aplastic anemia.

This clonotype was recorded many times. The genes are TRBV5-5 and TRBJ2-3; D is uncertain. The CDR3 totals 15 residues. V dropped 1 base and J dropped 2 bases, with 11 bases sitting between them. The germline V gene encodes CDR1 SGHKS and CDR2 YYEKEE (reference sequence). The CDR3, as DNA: TGTGCCAGCAGCTTGATGCAACCTATCACAGATACGCAGTATTTT. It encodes CASSLMQPITDTQYF.

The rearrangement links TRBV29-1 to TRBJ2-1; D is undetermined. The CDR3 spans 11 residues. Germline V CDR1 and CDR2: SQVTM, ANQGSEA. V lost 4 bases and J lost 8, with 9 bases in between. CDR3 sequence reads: CSVVENHEQFF. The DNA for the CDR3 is TGCAGCGTTGTCGAAAATCATGAGCAGTTCTTC.

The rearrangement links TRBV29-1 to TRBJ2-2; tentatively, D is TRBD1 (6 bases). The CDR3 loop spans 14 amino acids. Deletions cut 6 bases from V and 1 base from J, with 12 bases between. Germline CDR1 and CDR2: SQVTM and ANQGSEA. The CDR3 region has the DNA TGCAGCGTAGTTGACAGGATGAACACCGGGGAGCTGTTTTTT. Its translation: CSVVDRMNTGELFF.

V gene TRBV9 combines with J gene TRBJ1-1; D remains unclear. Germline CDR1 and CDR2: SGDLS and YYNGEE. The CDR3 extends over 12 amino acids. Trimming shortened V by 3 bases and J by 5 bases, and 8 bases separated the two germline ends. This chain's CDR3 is CASSADGTEAFF. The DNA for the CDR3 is TGTGCCAGCAGCGCCGACGGGACTGAAGCTTTCTTT.

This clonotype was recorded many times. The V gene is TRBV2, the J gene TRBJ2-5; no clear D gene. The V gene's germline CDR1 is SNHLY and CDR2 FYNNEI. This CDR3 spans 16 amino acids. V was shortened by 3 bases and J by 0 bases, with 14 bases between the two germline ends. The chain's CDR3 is CASSEIHPRNQETQYF. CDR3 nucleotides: TGTGCCAGCAGTGAGATCCACCCCCGAAACCAAGAGACCCAGTACTTC.

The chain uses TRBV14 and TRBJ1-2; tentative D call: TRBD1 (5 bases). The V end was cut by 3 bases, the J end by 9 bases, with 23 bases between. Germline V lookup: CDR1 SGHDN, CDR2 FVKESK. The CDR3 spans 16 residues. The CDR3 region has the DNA TGTGCCAGCAGCCAGGAGGCGGAGGAAGACAGCAGTTGCTACACCTTC. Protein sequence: CASSQEAEEDSSCYTF.

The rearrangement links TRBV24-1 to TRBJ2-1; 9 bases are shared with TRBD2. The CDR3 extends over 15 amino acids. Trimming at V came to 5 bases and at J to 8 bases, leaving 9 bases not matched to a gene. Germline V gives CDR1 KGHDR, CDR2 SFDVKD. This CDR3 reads CATSASRGGWDEQFF. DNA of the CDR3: TGTGCCACCAGTGCGTCGCGGGGGGGCTGGGATGAGCAGTTCTTC.

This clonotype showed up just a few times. The CDR3, as DNA: TGCAGCGTCCTGGACAGGGGGAGGGAGACCCAGTACTTC. This encodes CSVLDRGRETQYF. The chain links TRBV29-1 to TRBJ2-5; TRBD1 aligns across 10 bases. V shed 6 bases and J 5 bases; nucleotides not matched to a gene: 6. CDR1 and CDR2 from the germline V gene are SQVTM and ANQGSEA. The CDR3 consists of 13 residues.

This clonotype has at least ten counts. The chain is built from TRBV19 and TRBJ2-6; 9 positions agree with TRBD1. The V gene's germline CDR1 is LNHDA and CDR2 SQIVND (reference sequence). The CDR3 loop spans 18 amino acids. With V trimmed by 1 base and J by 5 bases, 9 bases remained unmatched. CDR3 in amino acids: CASSIGTGGSLWANVLTF. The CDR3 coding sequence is TGTGCCAGTAGTATAGGAACAGGGGGCTCTCTGTGGGCCAACGTCCTGACTTTC.